This T cell receptor (beta chain) was captured in a study of OX40 agonist ivuxolimab in advanced cancers. Study context: Ivuxolimab, which patients received intravenously every 2 weeks, was dosed at 0.01 to 10 mg/kg. The diagnoses of dose-escalation patients were hepatocellular carcinoma, melanoma, renal cell or head and neck cancer.

Using immunoSEQ multiplex PCR, the repertoire was profiled, and TCRdb retains in-frame clones only, with some absent. The data hold 50,000 to 65,000 clones, with 80% to 85% observed a single time. Samples were taken at baseline and on day 1 of cycles 4 and 7. CDR1 LGHNA and CDR2 YNFKEQ come from the germline V gene. The CDR3 contains 15 residues. Trimming pared 6 bases from V and 4 bases from J, leaving 18 bases between. With regard to this clone: Its antigen remains unknown.

Study conclusions and caveats: Dosing at 0.1 to 3.0 mg/kg was accompanied by clonal expansion of CD4+ and CD8+ blood T cells by week 6.

This receptor was identified in an adult with an advanced solid tumor such as melanoma, head and neck, liver or kidney cancer. This chain uses TRBV4-2 with TRBJ1-1; TRBD1 might be the D (5 bases). The sample consisted of CD4+ or CD8+ T cells sorted from blood, taken in a trial of the OX40 agonist ivuxolimab. The CDR3 sequence is CASRLQGSMATEAFF. Written as DNA, the CDR3 is TGTGCCAGCAGGCTCCAGGGTTCGATGGCCACTGAAGCTTTCTTT.